This TCR beta chain was sequenced for a study of T-cell reconstitution after alpha-beta-depleted transplantation in children. The TCRbeta library incorporated unique molecular identifiers. TCRdb recomputed calls from the PCR reads with MiXCR, one row per CDR3 protein. The data contain some 250,000 distinct CDR3 sequences, around 12% of them singletons. This clonotype appeared many times. A junction boundary mismatches the germline segment, possibly from a read error. The CDR3 totals 8 residues. CDR1 and CDR2 (germline): DFQATT, SNEGSKA (reference sequence). This rearrangement joins TRBV20-1 to TRBJ2-7; D unresolved. This TCR came from a human donor who donated a stem cell graft to a child with acute lymphoblastic leukemia. The starting material was PBMCs from the stem cell graft donor, obtained from the stem cell graft. The CDR3 nucleotides are TGCAGTGCTAGTACGGGCTTTTTC. Translation: CSASTGFF.